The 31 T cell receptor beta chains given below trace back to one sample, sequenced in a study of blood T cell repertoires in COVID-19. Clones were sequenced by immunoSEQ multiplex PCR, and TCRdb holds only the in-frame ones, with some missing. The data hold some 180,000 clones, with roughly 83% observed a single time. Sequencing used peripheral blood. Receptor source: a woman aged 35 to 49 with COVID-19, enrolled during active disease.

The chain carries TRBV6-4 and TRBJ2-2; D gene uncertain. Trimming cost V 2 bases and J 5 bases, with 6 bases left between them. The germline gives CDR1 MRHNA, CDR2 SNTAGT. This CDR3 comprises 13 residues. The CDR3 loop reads CASSDQETGELFF. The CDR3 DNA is TGTGCCAGCAGTGACCAAGAGACCGGGGAGCTGTTTTTT.

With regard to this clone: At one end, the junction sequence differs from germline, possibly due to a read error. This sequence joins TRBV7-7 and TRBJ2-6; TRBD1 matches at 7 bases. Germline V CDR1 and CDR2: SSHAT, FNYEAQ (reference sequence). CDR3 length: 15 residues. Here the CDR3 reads CASSQDRAGANVLTF. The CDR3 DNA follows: TGTGCTAGCAGTCAAGACAGGGCTGGGGCCAACGTCCTGACTTTC.

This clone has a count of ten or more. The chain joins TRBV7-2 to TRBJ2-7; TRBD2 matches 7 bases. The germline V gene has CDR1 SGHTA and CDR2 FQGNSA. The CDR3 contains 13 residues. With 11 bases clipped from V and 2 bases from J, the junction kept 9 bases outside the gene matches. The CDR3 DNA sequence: TGTGCCTCCGGGGAGGGAGCCCCCTACGAGCAGTACTTC. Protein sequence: CASGEGAPYEQYF.

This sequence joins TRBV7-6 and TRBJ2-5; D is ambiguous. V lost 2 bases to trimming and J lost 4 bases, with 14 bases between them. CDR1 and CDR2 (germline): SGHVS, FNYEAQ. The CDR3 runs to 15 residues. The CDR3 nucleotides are TGTGCCAGCAGCTTAATGTCCGGAGTTGGAGAGACCCAGTACTTC. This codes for CASSLMSGVGETQYF. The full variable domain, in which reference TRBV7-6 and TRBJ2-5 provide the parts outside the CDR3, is GAGVSQSPRYKVTKRGQDVALRCDPISGHVSLYWYRQALGQGPEFLTYFNYEAQQDKSGLPNDRFSAERPEGSISTLTIQRTEQRDSAMYRCASSLMSGVGETQYFGPGTRLLVL.

The CDR3 DNA follows: TGCGCCAGCAGCCAAGTCTCTAGCGGGGGGGCCTATGAGCAGTTCTTC. Protein: CASSQVSSGGAYEQFF. The chain links TRBV4-1 to TRBJ2-1, with 12 bases that match TRBD2. The V segment lost 1 base and the J segment 8 bases; nucleotides outside the gene matches: 6. Germline V gene data show CDR1 as MGHRA and CDR2 as YSYEKL. This CDR3 is built from 16 residues.

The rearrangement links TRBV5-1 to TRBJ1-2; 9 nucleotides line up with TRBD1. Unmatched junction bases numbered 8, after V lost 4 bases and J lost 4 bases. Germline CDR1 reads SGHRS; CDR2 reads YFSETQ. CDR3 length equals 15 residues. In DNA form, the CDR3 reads TGCGCCAGCAGCCCTGGGACAGGGATGGGCTATGGCTACACCTTC. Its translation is CASSPGTGMGYGYTF.

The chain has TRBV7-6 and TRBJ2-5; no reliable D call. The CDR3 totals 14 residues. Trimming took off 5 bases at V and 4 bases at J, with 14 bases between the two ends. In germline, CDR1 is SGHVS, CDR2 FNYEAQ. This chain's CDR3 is CASSPRRVRETQYF. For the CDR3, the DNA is TGTGCCAGCAGCCCTCGGAGAGTCAGAGAGACCCAGTACTTC.

Here the CDR3 DNA reads TGTGCCAGCAGCTTAGGAGCGGGGGGGTCCTACGAGCAGTACTTC. Protein product: CASSLGAGGSYEQYF. The chain is built from TRBV11-2 and TRBJ2-7; 10 nucleotides align to TRBD2. Germline CDR1 reads SGHAT; CDR2 reads FQNNGV. The CDR3 runs to 15 residues. The V gene end was trimmed by 1 base and the J gene end by 1 base; junction bases not matched to a gene: 1.

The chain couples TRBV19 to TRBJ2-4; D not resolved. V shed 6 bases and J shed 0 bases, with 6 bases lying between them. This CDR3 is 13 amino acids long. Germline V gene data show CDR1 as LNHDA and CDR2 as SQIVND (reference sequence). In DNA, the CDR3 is TGTGCCAGTAGCACGGGAGCCAAAAACATTCAGTACTTC. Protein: CASSTGAKNIQYF.

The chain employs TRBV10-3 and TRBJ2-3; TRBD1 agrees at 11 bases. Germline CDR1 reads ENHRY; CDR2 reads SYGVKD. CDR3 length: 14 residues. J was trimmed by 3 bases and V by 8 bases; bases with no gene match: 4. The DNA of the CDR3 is TGTGCCATCGAGGGACAGGGGGAAACAGATACGCAGTATTTT. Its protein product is CAIEGQGETDTQYF.

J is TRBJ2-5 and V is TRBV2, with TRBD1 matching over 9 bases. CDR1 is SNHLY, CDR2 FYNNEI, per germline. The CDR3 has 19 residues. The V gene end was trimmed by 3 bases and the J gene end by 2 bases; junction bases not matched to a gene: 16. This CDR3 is CASSDPQPVDRGWQETQYF. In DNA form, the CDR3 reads TGTGCCAGCAGTGACCCCCAACCCGTCGACAGGGGGTGGCAAGAGACCCAGTACTTC.

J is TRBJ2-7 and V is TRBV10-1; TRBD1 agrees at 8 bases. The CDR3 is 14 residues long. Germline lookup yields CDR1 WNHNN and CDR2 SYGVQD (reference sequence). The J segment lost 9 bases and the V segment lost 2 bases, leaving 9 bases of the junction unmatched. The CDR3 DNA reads TGCGCCAGCAGTGAGGTAGGACAGGGTTTAAGGCAGTACTTC. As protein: CASSEVGQGLRQYF.

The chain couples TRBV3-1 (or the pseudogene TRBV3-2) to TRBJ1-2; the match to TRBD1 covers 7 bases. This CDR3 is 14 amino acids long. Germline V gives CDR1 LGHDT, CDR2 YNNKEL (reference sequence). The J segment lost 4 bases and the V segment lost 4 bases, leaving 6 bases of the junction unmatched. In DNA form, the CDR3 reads TGTGCCAGCAGCCGCGGACAGGCCCCCTATGGCTACACCTTC. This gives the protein CASSRGQAPYGYTF.

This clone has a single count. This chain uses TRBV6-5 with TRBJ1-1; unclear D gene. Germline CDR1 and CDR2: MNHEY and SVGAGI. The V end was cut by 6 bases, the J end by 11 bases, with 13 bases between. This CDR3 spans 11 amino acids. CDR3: CASRTREVAFF. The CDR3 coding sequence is TGTGCCAGCAGGACCCGGGAGGTGGCTTTCTTT.

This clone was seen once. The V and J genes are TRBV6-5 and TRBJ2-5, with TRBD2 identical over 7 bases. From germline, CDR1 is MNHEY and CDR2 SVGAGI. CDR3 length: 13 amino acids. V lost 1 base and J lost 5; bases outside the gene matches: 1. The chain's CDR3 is CASSYFSGETQYF. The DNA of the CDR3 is TGTGCCAGCAGTTACTTTAGCGGGGAGACCCAGTACTTC.

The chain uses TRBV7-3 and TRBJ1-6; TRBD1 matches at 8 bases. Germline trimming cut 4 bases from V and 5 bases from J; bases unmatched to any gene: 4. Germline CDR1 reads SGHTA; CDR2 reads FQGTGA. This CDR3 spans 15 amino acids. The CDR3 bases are TGTGCCAGCAGCTCACGACAGGGGAATAATTCACCCCTCCACTTT. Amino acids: CASSSRQGNNSPLHF.

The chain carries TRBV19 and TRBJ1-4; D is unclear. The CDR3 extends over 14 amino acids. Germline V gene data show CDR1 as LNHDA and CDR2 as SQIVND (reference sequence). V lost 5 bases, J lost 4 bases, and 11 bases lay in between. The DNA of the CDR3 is TGTGCCAGTAGTTGGACTGACCGTAATGAAAAACTGTTTTTT. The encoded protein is CASSWTDRNEKLFF.

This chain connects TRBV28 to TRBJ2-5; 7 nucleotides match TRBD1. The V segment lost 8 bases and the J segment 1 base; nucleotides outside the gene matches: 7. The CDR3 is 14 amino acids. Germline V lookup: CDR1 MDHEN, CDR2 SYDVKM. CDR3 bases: TGTGCCAGCGATGTACAGGGGTCCCAAGAGACCCAGTACTTC. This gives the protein CASDVQGSQETQYF. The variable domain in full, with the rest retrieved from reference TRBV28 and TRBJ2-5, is DVKVTQSSRYLVKRTGEKVFLECVQDMDHENMFWYRQDPGLGLRLIYFSYDVKMKEKGDIPEGYSVSREKKERFSLILESASTNQTSMYLCASDVQGSQETQYFGPGTRLLVL.

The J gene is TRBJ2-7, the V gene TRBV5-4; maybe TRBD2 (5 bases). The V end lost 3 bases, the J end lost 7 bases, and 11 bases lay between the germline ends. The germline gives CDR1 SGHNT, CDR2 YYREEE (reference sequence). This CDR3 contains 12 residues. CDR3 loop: CASSSPSGEQYF. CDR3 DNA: TGTGCCAGCAGCTCTCCGTCGGGGGAGCAGTACTTC. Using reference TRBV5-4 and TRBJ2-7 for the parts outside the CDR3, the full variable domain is ETGVTQSPTHLIKTRGQQVTLRCSSQSGHNTVSWYQQALGQGPQFIFQYYREEENGRGNFPPRFSGLQFPNYSSELNVNALELDDSALYLCASSSPSGEQYFGPGTRLTVT.

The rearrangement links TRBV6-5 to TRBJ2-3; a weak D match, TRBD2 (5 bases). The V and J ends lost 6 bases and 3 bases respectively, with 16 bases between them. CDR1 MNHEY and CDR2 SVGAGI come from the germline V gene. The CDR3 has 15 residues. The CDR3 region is CASSQRRLRTDTQYF. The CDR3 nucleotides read TGTGCCAGCAGCCAGCGGCGGCTGAGGACAGATACGCAGTATTTT.

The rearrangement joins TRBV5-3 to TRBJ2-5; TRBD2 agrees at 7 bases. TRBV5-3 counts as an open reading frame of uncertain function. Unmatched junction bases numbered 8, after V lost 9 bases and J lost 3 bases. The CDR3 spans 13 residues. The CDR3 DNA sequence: TGTGCCACGACCGGGACTACCGAAGAGACCCAGTACTTC. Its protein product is CATTGTTEETQYF.

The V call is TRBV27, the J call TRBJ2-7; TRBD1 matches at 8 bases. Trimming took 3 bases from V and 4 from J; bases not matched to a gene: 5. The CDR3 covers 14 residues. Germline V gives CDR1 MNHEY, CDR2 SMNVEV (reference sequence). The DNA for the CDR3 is TGTGCCAGCAGTTTTGGACAGGGAAGGTACGAGCAGTACTTC. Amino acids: CASSFGQGRYEQYF.

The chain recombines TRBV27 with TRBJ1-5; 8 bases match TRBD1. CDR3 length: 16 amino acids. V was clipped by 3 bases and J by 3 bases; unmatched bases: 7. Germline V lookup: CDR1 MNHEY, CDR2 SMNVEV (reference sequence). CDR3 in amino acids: CASSLSYRGNNQPQHF. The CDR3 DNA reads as TGTGCCAGCAGTTTGTCCTACAGGGGGAACAATCAGCCCCAGCATTTT.

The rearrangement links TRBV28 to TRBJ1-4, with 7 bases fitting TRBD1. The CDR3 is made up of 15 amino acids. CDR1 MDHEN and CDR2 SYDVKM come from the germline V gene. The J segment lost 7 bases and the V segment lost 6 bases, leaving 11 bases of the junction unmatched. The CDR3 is CASRPDRVSGEKLFF. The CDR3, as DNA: TGTGCCAGCAGACCCGACAGGGTATCAGGTGAAAAACTGTTTTTT.

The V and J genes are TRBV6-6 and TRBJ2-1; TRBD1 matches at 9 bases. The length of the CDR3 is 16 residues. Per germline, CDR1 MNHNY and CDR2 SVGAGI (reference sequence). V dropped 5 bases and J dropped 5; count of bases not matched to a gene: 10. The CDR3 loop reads CASSRIQGAGDNEQFF. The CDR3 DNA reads TGTGCCAGCAGTCGGATACAGGGGGCGGGGGACAATGAGCAGTTCTTC.

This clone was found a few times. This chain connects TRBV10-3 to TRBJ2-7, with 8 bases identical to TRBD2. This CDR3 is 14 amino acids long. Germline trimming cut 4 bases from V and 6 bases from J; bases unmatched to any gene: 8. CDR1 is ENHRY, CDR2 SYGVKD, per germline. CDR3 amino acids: CAISARGAPPEQYF. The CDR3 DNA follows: TGTGCCATCAGTGCGCGGGGGGCGCCGCCCGAGCAGTACTTC.

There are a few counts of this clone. The CDR3 nucleotides are TGCGCCAGCAGCCCCTCCGGGACAGGAAATCAGCCCCAGCATTTT. It is translated as CASSPSGTGNQPQHF. This chain uses TRBV5-1 with TRBJ1-5, with 8 bases that match TRBD1. The CDR3 is made up of 15 amino acids. The germline gives CDR1 SGHRS, CDR2 YFSETQ. V shed 4 bases and J 4 bases; nucleotides not matched to a gene: 7.

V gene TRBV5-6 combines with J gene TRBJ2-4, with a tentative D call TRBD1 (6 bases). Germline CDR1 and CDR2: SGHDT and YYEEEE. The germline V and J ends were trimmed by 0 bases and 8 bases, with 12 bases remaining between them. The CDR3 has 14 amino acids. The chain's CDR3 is CASSLVSEGDIQYF. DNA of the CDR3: TGTGCCAGCAGCTTGGTGTCCGAGGGGGACATTCAGTACTTC.

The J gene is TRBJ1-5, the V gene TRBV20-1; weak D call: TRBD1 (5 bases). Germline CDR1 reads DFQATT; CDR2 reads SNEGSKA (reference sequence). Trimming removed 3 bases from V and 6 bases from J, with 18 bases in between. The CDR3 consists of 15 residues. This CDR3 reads CSASGSVGGSQPQHF. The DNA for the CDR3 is TGCAGTGCTAGTGGATCAGTCGGGGGGTCTCAGCCCCAGCATTTT.

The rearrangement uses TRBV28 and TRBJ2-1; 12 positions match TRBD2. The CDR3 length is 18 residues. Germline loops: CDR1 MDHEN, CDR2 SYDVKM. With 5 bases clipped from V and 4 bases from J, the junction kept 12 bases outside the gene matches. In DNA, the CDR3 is TGTGCCAGCAGTAAGGGACAGGGGACTAGCGGGTGGTACAATGAGCAGTTCTTC. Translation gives CASSKGQGTSGWYNEQFF.

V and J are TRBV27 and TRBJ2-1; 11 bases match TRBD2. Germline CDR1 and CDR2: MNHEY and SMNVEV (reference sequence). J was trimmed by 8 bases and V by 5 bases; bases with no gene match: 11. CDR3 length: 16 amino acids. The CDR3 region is CASSLVAGGPLDEQFF. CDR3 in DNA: TGTGCCAGCAGTCTGGTAGCGGGAGGGCCTCTGGATGAGCAGTTCTTC.